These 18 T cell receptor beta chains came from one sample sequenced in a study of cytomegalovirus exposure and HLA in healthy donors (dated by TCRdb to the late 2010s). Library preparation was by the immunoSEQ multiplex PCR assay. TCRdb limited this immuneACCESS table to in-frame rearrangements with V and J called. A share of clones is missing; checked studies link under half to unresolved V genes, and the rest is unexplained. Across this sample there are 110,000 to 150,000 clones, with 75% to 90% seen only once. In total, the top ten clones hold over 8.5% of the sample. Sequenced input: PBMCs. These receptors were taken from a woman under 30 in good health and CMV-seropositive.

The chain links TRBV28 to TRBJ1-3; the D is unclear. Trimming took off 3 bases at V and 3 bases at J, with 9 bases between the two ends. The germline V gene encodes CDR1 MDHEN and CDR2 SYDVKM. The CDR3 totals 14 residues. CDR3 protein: CASSFPGDGNTIYF. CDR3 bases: TGTGCCAGCAGTTTCCCCGGGGATGGAAACACCATATATTTT.

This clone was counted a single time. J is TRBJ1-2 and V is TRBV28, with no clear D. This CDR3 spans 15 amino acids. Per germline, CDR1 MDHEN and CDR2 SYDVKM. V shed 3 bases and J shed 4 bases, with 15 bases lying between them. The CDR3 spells CASSFGTLGTYGYTF. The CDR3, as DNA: TGTGCCAGCAGTTTCGGAACTCTAGGTACCTATGGCTACACCTTC.

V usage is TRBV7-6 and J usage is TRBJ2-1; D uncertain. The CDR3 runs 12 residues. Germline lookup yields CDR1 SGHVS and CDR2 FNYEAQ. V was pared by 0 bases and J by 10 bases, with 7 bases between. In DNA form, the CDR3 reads TGTGCCAGCAGCTTAGCGCAGGCGGAGCAGTTCTTC. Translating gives CASSLAQAEQFF.

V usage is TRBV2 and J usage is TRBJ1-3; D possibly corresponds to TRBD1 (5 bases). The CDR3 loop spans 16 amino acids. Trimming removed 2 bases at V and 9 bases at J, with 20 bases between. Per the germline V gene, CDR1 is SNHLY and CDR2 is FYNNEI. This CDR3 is CASSEIGRGEGGTIYF. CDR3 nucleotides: TGTGCCAGCAGTGAAATTGGGCGGGGGGAAGGTGGCACCATATATTTT.

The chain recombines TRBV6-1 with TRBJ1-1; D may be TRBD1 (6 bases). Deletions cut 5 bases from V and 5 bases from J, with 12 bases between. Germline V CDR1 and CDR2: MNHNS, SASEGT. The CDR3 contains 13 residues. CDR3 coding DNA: TGTGCCAGCAGTCGAGGGGGGGGAACTGAAGCTTTCTTT. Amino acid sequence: CASSRGGGTEAFF.

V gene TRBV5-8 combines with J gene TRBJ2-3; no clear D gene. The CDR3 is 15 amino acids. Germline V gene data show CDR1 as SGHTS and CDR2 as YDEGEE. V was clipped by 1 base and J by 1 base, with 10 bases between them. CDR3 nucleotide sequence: TGTGCCAGCAGCTTGCGGGTAATCGGCACAGATACGCAGTATTTT. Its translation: CASSLRVIGTDTQYF.

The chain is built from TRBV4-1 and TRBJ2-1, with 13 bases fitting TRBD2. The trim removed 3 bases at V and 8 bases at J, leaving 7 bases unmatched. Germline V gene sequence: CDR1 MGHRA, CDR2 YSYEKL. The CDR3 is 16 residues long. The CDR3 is CASSHELAGGRHEQFF. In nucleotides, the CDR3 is TGCGCCAGCAGCCATGAACTAGCGGGGGGGCGGCATGAGCAGTTCTTC.

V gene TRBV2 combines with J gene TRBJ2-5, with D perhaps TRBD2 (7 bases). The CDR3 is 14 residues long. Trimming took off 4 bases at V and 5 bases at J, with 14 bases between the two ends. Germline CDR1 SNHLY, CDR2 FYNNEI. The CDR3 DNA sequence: TGTGCCAGCAGTGGCGTGGGGGGGCGGGAGACCCAGTACTTC. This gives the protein CASSGVGGRETQYF.

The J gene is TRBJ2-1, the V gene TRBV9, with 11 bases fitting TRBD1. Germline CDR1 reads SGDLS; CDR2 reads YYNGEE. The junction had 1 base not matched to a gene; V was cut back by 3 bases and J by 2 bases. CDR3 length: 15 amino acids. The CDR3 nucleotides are TGTGCCAGCAGCGGGGGACAGGGGGCCTACAATGAGCAGTTCTTC. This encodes CASSGGQGAYNEQFF. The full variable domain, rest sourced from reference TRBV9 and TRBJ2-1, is DSGVTQTPKHLITATGQRVTLRCSPRSGDLSVYWYQQSLDQGLQFLIQYYNGEERAKGNILERFSAQQFPDLHSELNLSSLELGDSALYFCASSGGQGAYNEQFFGPGTRLTVL.

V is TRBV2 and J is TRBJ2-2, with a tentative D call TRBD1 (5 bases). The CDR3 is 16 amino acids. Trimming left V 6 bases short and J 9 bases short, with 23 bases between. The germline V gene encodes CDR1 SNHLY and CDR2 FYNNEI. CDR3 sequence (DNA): TGTGCCAGCAGAGGGGTAGGACCTAACCTTAGGAGGGAGCTGTTTTTT. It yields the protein CASRGVGPNLRRELFF.

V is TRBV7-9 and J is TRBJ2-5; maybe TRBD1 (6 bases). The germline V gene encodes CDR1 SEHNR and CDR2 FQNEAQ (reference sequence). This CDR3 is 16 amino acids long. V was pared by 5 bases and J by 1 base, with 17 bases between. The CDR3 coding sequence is TGTGCCAGCAGCGCACAGGGTAAAGGACCCCAAGAGACCCAGTACTTC. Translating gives CASSAQGKGPQETQYF.

In DNA, the CDR3 is TGTGCCAGCAGTTACGGGCGGGAGAACACTGAAGCTTTCTTT. It yields the protein CASSYGRENTEAFF. The chain is built from TRBV6-5 and TRBJ1-1; the D is unclear. The V end lost 2 bases, the J end lost 1 base, and 8 bases lay between the germline ends. The germline gives CDR1 MNHEY, CDR2 SVGAGI. This CDR3 has 14 residues.

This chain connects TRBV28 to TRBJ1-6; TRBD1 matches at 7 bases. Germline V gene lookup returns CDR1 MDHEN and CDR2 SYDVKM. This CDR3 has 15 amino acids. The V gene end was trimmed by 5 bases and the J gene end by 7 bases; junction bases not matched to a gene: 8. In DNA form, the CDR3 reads TGTGCCAGCAGTCCCACCGGGACAGCCAATTCACCCCTCCACTTT. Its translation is CASSPTGTANSPLHF.

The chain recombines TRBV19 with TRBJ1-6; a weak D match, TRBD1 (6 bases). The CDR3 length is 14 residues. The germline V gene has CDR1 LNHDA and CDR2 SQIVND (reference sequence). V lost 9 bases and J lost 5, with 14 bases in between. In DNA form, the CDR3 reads TGTGCCAGCCAACAGGGTATCCATAATTCACCCCTCCACTTT. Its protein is CASQQGIHNSPLHF.

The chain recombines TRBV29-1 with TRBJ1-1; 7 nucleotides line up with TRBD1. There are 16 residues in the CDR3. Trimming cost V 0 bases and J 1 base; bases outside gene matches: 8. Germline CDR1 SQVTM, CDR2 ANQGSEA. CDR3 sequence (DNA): TGCAGCGTTGAAGATCATACAGGGGTTAAGAACACTGAAGCTTTCTTT. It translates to CSVEDHTGVKNTEAFF.

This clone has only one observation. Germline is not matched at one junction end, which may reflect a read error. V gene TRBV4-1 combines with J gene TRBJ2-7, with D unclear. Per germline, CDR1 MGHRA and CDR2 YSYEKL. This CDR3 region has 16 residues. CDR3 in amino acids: CASSQVIFEESSEQYF. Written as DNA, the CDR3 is TGCGCCAGCAGCCAAGTGATCTTCGAGGAGTCCTCCGAGCAGTACTTC.

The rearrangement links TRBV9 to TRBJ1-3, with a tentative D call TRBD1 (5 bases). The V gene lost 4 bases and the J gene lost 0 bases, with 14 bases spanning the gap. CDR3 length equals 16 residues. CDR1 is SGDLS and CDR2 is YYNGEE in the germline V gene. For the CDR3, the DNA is TGTGCCAGCAGCTTACAGGCTTCGATCTCTGGAAACACCATATATTTT. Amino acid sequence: CASSLQASISGNTIYF.

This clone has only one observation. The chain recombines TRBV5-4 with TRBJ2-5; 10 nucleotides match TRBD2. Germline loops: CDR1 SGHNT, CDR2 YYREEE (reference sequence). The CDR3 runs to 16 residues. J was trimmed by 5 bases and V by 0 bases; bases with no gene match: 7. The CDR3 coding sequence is TGTGCCAGCAGCTTGGATATAGCGGGGGGCGAGGAGACCCAGTACTTC. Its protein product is CASSLDIAGGEETQYF.